This passage covers 13 T cell receptor beta chains from one sample sequenced in a study of blood T cell repertoires in COVID-19. Some clones are missing from TCRdb's copy, which holds only in-frame ones; the method was immunoSEQ multiplex PCR. The data hold over 250,000 clones, with over 75% observed a single time. Specimen: PBMCs or T cells enriched from blood (not recorded which). These receptors were taken from a woman aged 18-29 years who had recovered from COVID-19.

The J gene is TRBJ1-4, the V gene TRBV10-3, with 8 positions matching TRBD1. Germline CDR1 and CDR2: ENHRY and SYGVKD. The CDR3 totals 16 residues. The J segment lost 4 bases and the V segment lost 1 base, leaving 5 bases of the junction unmatched. DNA of the CDR3: TGTGCCATCAGTGAGTTCCAGGGGGCTGTTAATGAAAAACTGTTTTTT. It encodes CAISEFQGAVNEKLFF.

The gene calls are TRBV5-1 and TRBJ2-7, with D possibly being TRBD2 (6 bases). CDR3 length: 13 amino acids. The V end was cut by 4 bases, the J end by 4 bases, with 12 bases between. CDR1 SGHRS and CDR2 YFSETQ come from the germline V gene. The CDR3 reads CASSPGGDYEQYF. In nucleotides, the CDR3 is TGCGCCAGCAGCCCCGGGGGAGATTACGAGCAGTACTTC.

The rearrangement links TRBV9 to TRBJ1-4; D unclear. Trimming removed 0 bases from V and 0 bases from J, with 6 bases in between. CDR3 length equals 15 residues. The germline gives CDR1 SGDLS, CDR2 YYNGEE. In nucleotides, the CDR3 is TGTGCCAGCAGCGTAGGAGAGGCAACTAATGAAAAACTGTTTTTT. It encodes CASSVGEATNEKLFF.

V and J are TRBV6-4 and TRBJ1-4; D possibly corresponds to TRBD1 (5 bases). The CDR3 extends over 16 amino acids. Germline CDR1 reads MRHNA; CDR2 reads SNTAGT. V was pared by 5 bases and J by 6 bases, with 19 bases between. CDR3 loop: CASSLTVTNVYEKLFF. CDR3 DNA: TGTGCCAGCAGTTTGACAGTAACAAACGTTTATGAAAAACTGTTTTTT.

The V and J genes are TRBV11-2 and TRBJ2-7, with TRBD2 identical over 12 bases. This CDR3 is built from 15 residues. The germline CDR1 and CDR2 sequences are SGHAT and FQNNGV. J lost 9 bases, V lost 5 bases, and 11 bases had no gene match. The CDR3 here is CASSLGPSGGVAQYF. In nucleotides, the CDR3 is TGTGCCAGCAGCCTAGGGCCTAGCGGGGGGGTGGCGCAGTACTTC.

The rearrangement joins TRBV2 to TRBJ1-3, with TRBD1 matching over 9 bases. Germline V gene sequence: CDR1 SNHLY, CDR2 FYNNEI. V gave up 3 bases and J gave up 0 bases; unmatched junction bases: 6. This CDR3 is built from 17 residues. CDR3 residues: CASSDIQGARSGNTIYF. The CDR3, as DNA: TGTGCCAGCAGTGACATACAGGGGGCTCGCTCTGGAAACACCATATATTTT.

The V call is TRBV10-3, the J call TRBJ1-1; TRBD1 matches at 7 bases. This CDR3 region has 14 residues. Trimming took 6 bases from V and 5 from J; bases not matched to a gene: 9. Germline V gene sequence: CDR1 ENHRY, CDR2 SYGVKD. DNA of the CDR3: TGTGCCATCAGATGGACAGGTAGGGAGACTGAAGCTTTCTTT. This codes for CAIRWTGRETEAFF.

This clone was seen only once. This chain links TRBV21-1 with TRBJ1-2. TRBV21-1 is given as a pseudogene. CDR3 size: 15 residues. CDR3 region: CASSNRGALIYGYTF. The DNA for the CDR3 is TGTGCCAGCAGCAATCGGGGGGCTCTCATATATGGCTACACCTTC.

This chain uses TRBV2 with TRBJ1-6; D is unclear. The V and J ends lost 8 bases and 2 bases respectively, with 13 bases between them. CDR3 length equals 15 residues. Germline lookup yields CDR1 SNHLY and CDR2 FYNNEI. The CDR3 here is CASGDTQPYNSPLHF. The CDR3 DNA sequence: TGTGCCAGCGGCGACACCCAACCCTATAATTCACCCCTCCACTTT. The full variable domain, its missing parts supplied by reference TRBV2 and TRBJ1-6, is EPEVTQTPSHQVTQMGQEVILRCVPISNHLYFYWYRQILGQKVEFLVSFYNNEISEKSEIFDDQFSVERPDGSNFTLKIRSTKLEDSAMYFCASGDTQPYNSPLHFGNGTRLTVT.

CDR3 sequence: CASSPGTVDTEAFF. As DNA, the CDR3 is TGCGCCAGCAGCCCAGGGACAGTAGACACTGAAGCTTTCTTT. V gene TRBV5-1 combines with J gene TRBJ1-1; 7 nucleotides line up with TRBD1. Germline CDR1 SGHRS, CDR2 YFSETQ. This CDR3 has 14 residues. Trimming at V came to 4 bases and at J to 3 bases, leaving 6 bases not matched to a gene.

The V gene is TRBV29-1, the J gene TRBJ1-5, with D possibly TRBD1 on 6 matching bases. V dropped 6 bases and J dropped 4 bases, with 16 bases sitting between them. CDR1 is SQVTM and CDR2 is ANQGSEA in the germline V gene. The CDR3 contains 14 residues. The CDR3 DNA reads TGCAGCGTCGCTTGGGCCCAGGGGAATCAGCCCCAGCATTTT. Translated, it gives CSVAWAQGNQPQHF.

The count of this clone is one. This chain connects TRBV4-2 to TRBJ1-2, with D hard to call. V dropped 0 bases and J dropped 0 bases, with 14 bases sitting between them. Per the germline V gene, CDR1 is LGHNA and CDR2 is YNFKEQ. The CDR3 has 17 amino acids. CDR3 protein: CASSQDSWNRANYGYTF. The CDR3 nucleotides read TGTGCCAGCAGCCAAGATAGTTGGAACAGAGCTAACTATGGCTACACCTTC.

This chain connects TRBV5-1 to TRBJ2-1; 11 nucleotides line up with TRBD1. J lost 6 bases, V lost 0 bases, and 5 bases had no gene match. The CDR3 loop spans 16 amino acids. The germline V gene encodes CDR1 SGHRS and CDR2 YFSETQ. The DNA for the CDR3 is TGCGCCAGCAGCTTGGAAGGACAGGGGGCCCCCAATGAGCAGTTCTTC. This codes for CASSLEGQGAPNEQFF. Using reference TRBV5-1 and TRBJ2-1 for the parts outside the CDR3, the full variable domain is KAGVTQTPRYLIKTRGQQVTLSCSPISGHRSVSWYQQTPGQGLQFLFEYFSETQRNKGNFPGRFSGRQFSNSRSEMNVSTLELGDSALYLCASSLEGQGAPNEQFFGPGTRLTVL.